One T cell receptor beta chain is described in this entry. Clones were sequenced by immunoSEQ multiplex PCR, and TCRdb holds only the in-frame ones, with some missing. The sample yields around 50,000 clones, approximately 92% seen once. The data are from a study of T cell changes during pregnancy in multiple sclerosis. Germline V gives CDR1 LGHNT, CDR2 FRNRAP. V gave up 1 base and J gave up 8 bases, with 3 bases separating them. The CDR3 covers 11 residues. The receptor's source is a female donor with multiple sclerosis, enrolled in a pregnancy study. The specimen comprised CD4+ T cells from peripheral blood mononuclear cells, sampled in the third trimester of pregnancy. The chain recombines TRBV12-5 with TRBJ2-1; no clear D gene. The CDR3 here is CASGLADEQFF. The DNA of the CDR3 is TGTGCTAGTGGTTTGGCCGATGAGCAGTTCTTC.